The 19 T cell receptor beta chains reported below all come from one sample, sequenced in a study of molecular identifiers for immune sequencing clone quantification. TCRdb re-analysed the PCR reads in MiXCR, keeping a single row per CDR3 protein. In the table there are 62,000 or so distinct CDR3 sequences, 15% to 20% of which are singletons. The specimen sequenced was naive CD8+ T cells from blood, with Jurkat cell RNA spiked in. The subset denotes: FACS-sorted CD8+CD4-CCR7+CD45RA+ naive T cells. Receptors were obtained from a human donor in good health. Some libraries in this study had Jurkat cell RNA spiked in.

This clonotype has ten or more counts. This chain links TRBV28 with TRBJ2-5, with D unresolved. Germline CDR1 and CDR2: MDHEN and SYDVKM. V shed 6 bases and J shed 1 base, with 18 bases lying between them. The CDR3 is made up of 16 amino acids. CDR3 in DNA: TGTGCCAGCAGCCATACTCCCCAGTTGGGCCAAGAGACCCAGTACTTC. Its translation is CASSHTPQLGQETQYF.

This clonotype has a count of ten or more. This chain connects TRBV20-1 to TRBJ2-1, with TRBD2 matching 11 bases. V lost 5 bases, J lost 2 bases, and 11 bases stayed unmatched. Germline V gives CDR1 DFQATT, CDR2 SNEGSKA (reference sequence). This CDR3 is 17 amino acids long. The CDR3, as DNA: TGCAGTGCTTTCCCTCCGGGACTAGCGGCCCCCTACAATGAGCAGTTCTTC. It translates to CSAFPPGLAAPYNEQFF.

This chain connects TRBV27 to TRBJ2-7; D is unresolved. Germline V gene data show CDR1 as MNHEY and CDR2 as SMNVEV (reference sequence). The ends were cut back, 3 bases at V and 3 bases at J, with 12 bases in the middle. CDR3 size: 14 residues. The chain's CDR3 is CASSLVGNYYEQYF. The CDR3 DNA reads TGTGCCAGCAGTTTGGTAGGGAATTACTACGAGCAGTACTTC.

This clonotype was recorded at least ten times. The chain uses TRBV29-1 and TRBJ2-5; D ambiguous. The CDR3 has 10 amino acids. Trimming removed 7 bases at V and 2 bases at J, with 5 bases between. Germline CDR1 SQVTM, CDR2 ANQGSEA. DNA for the CDR3: TGCAGCGCCTCGCAAGAGACCCAGTACTTC. This encodes CSASQETQYF. Full variable domain (remainder filled in from reference TRBV29-1 and TRBJ2-5): SAVISQKPSRDICQRGTSLTIQCQVDSQVTMMFWYRQQPGQSLTLIATANQGSEATYESGFVIDKFPISRPNLTFSTLTVSNMSPEDSSIYLCSASQETQYFGPGTRLLVL.

This clonotype has at least ten counts. The gene calls are TRBV5-4 and TRBJ2-7; D may be TRBD1 or TRBD2 (6 bases each). Germline V gene data show CDR1 as SGHNT and CDR2 as YYREEE (reference sequence). This CDR3 region has 14 residues. V was trimmed by 3 bases and J by 7 bases, leaving 17 bases between them. The CDR3 sequence is CASSSETGGGEQYF. In nucleotides, the CDR3 is TGTGCCAGCAGCTCCGAGACAGGAGGAGGGGAGCAGTACTTC.

The sample holds many counts of this clonotype. The rearrangement joins TRBV14 to TRBJ2-7; D gene ambiguous. This CDR3 is built from 16 residues. In germline, CDR1 is SGHDN, CDR2 FVKESK. V dropped 0 bases and J dropped 2 bases, with 14 bases sitting between them. The CDR3 reads CASSQDLDGRPYEQYF. DNA for the CDR3: TGTGCCAGCAGCCAAGATCTAGACGGACGACCCTACGAGCAGTACTTC.

Comment on this clonotype: At one of its ends the junction is not consistent with the germline gene, which may arise from a read error. The chain combines TRBV11-2 with TRBJ2-1; D gene uncertain. The length of the CDR3 is 16 residues. Germline V gene lookup returns CDR1 SGHAT and CDR2 FQNNGV. The CDR3 protein is CVSSQLDGRSYNEQFF. The CDR3 DNA follows: TGTGTCAGCAGCCAATTGGATGGTAGATCCTACAATGAGCAGTTCTTC.

This clonotype was found many times. The V call is TRBV7-9, the J call TRBJ2-3; no definite D call. CDR1 is SEHNR, CDR2 FQNEAQ, per germline (reference sequence). The V end was cut by 1 base, the J end by 2 bases, with 13 bases between. The CDR3 spans 16 residues. The CDR3 reads CASSLVASHFTDTQYF. CDR3 nucleotide sequence: TGTGCCAGCAGCTTAGTGGCCAGCCACTTCACAGATACGCAGTATTTT. The whole variable domain, remainder taken from reference TRBV7-9 and TRBJ2-3, is DTGVSQNPRHKITKRGQNVTFRCDPISEHNRLYWYRQTLGQGPEFLTYFQNEAQLEKSRLLSDRFSAERPKGSFSTLEIQRTEQGDSAMYLCASSLVASHFTDTQYFGPGTRLTVL.

This clonotype appeared many times. This rearrangement joins TRBV6-2 or TRBV6-3 to TRBJ1-2, with 9 bases matching TRBD1. The V gene end was trimmed by 8 bases and the J gene end by 2 bases; junction bases not matched to a gene: 9. Per the germline V gene, CDR1 is MNHEY and CDR2 is SVGEGT. The CDR3 runs 15 residues. CDR3 region: CASGEQGASNYGYTF. In DNA, the CDR3 is TGTGCCAGCGGTGAACAGGGGGCGTCGAACTATGGCTACACCTTC.

This clonotype was observed many times. The chain has TRBV20-1 and TRBJ2-1; TRBD1 agrees at 9 bases. V lost 4 bases to trimming and J lost 8 bases; unmatched junction nucleotides: 9. This CDR3 is built from 14 residues. Germline V lookup: CDR1 DFQATT, CDR2 SNEGSKA (reference sequence). The CDR3 protein is CSATGTGLSDEQFF. CDR3 bases: TGCAGTGCTACAGGGACAGGGTTATCGGATGAGCAGTTCTTC.

The gene calls are TRBV12-3 or TRBV12-4 and TRBJ1-5, with D hard to call. The V end lost 5 bases, the J end lost 2 bases, and 10 bases lay between the germline ends. The CDR3 covers 14 residues. The CDR3 region has the DNA TGTGCCAGCAGTCCCTCCGGGGGCAATCAGCCCCAGCATTTT. It is translated as CASSPSGGNQPQHF.

This clonotype occurred many times. In DNA form, the CDR3 reads TGTGCCAGCAGCTTCAAGCGGGAGGTCGGTACGCAGTATTTT. Translating gives CASSFKREVGTQYF. The chain carries TRBV11-3 and TRBJ2-3; TRBD2 matches 9 bases. After removal of 3 bases from V and 8 bases from J, the junction contained 6 bases not matched to a gene. CDR3 length equals 14 residues. Germline V CDR1 and CDR2: SGHNT, YENEEA.

Concerning this clonotype itself: A much larger clonotype is one base distant, so this may be a read error. The V gene is TRBV18, the J gene TRBJ1-2, with D possibly TRBD1 on 6 matching bases. The V end lost 8 bases, the J end lost 0 bases, and 28 bases lay between the germline ends. This CDR3 spans 19 amino acids. The germline V gene encodes CDR1 KGHSH and CDR2 LQKENI. The CDR3: CASPQSGQIITQTNYGYTF. The DNA of the CDR3 is TGTGCCAGCCCGCAGAGCGGACAGATCATTACCCAGACTAACTATGGCTACACCTTC.

This clonotype appeared a single time. At one boundary the junction diverges from the germline segment, which might be a read error. The V gene is TRBV7-8, the J gene TRBJ2-1; 8 bases agree with TRBD2. CDR3 length equals 16 residues. The germline CDR1 and CDR2 sequences are SGHVS and FQNEAQ. The DNA of the CDR3 is TGTACCAGCAGCTTAGCAGGGACTAGTCAAGACGATGAGCAGTTCTTC. Its protein product is CTSSLAGTSQDDEQFF.

In its sample, this clonotype was seen many times. The V gene is TRBV7-2, the J gene TRBJ2-1, with 9 bases aligning to TRBD2. Germline CDR1 reads SGHTA; CDR2 reads FQGNSA. Losses at the gene ends were 3 bases for V and 4 bases for J; bases not matched to a gene: 4. The CDR3 has 15 amino acids. In DNA, the CDR3 is TGTGCCAGCAGCTTCAGACTAGCGGAGTACAATGAGCAGTTCTTC. Translating it yields CASSFRLAEYNEQFF.

In its sample, this clonotype was seen many times. The J gene is TRBJ1-1, the V gene TRBV13; D call uncertain. The germline V gene has CDR1 PRHDT and CDR2 FYEKMQ (reference sequence). The length of the CDR3 is 13 residues. Trimming cost V 5 bases and J 0 bases, with 7 bases left between them. Written as DNA, the CDR3 is TGTGCCAGCAGCCTTTATATGAACACTGAAGCTTTCTTT. Amino acid sequence: CASSLYMNTEAFF.

This clonotype was seen at least ten times. The chain uses TRBV6-5 and TRBJ2-5, with D tentatively TRBD2 (6 bases). Trimming cost V 7 bases and J 5 bases, with 11 bases left between them. Germline assignment: CDR1 MNHEY and CDR2 SVGAGI. The CDR3 is 12 amino acids. The CDR3 protein is CASNGEEETQYF. The CDR3 nucleotides read TGTGCCAGCAATGGGGAGGAGGAGACCCAGTACTTC.

With respect to this clonotype: A read error may be the cause here, since a much bigger clone is one base away. V is TRBV13 and J is TRBJ2-7; D might be TRBD2 (7 bases). This CDR3 is 16 amino acids long. V lost 4 bases, J lost 3 bases, and 19 bases lay in between. Germline V gene sequence: CDR1 PRHDT, CDR2 FYEKMQ (reference sequence). CDR3 region: CASSWGGGLGGYEQYF. CDR3 in DNA: TGTGCCAGCAGCTGGGGGGGGGGGCTAGGGGGCTACGAGCAGTACTTC.

This clonotype was recorded a few times. CDR3 in amino acids: CASSLFSIQSEQYF. The CDR3 DNA sequence: TGTGCCAGCAGTTTATTTAGCATCCAGTCCGAGCAGTACTTC. The chain recombines TRBV27 with TRBJ2-7; D not resolved. Per the germline V gene, CDR1 is MNHEY and CDR2 is SMNVEV (reference sequence). The CDR3 length is 14 residues. V was trimmed by 1 base and J by 6 bases, leaving 13 bases between them.